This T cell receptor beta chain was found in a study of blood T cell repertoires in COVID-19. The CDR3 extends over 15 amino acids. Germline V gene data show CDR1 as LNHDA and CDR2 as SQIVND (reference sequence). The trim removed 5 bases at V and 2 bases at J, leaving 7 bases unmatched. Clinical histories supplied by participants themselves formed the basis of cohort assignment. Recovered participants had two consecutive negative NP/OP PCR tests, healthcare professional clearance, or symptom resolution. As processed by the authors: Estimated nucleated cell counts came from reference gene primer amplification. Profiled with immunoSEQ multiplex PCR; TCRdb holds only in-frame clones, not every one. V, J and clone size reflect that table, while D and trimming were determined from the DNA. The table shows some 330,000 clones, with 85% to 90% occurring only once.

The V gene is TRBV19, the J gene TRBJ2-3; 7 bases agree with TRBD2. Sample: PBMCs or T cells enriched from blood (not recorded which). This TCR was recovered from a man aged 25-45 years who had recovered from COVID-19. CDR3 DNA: TGTGCCAGTAGTCGAAGCGGGACGTACACAGATACGCAGTATTTT. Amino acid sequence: CASSRSGTYTDTQYF. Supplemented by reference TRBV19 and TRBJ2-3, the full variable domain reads DGGITQSPKYLFRKEGQNVTLSCEQNLNHDAMYWYRQDPGQGLRLIYYSQIVNDFQKGDIAEGYSVSREKKESFPLTVTSAQKNPTAFYLCASSRSGTYTDTQYFGPGTRLTVL.